A selection of T cell receptor beta chains follows, all from one sample in a study of T-cell memory formation after mild COVID-19. TCRdb reprocessed the 5' RACE reads via MiXCR and lists one record per CDR3 protein. The table records about 400,000 distinct CDR3 sequences, about 15% of them present only once. The material sequenced was PBMCs or a T cell subset sorted from them (not recorded which). The receptors were gathered from a man aged 18 to 35 who had mild COVID-19 (a few samples of this study predate the infection). Cell type and time point are not known. Each CDR3 is given with its conserved first and last residue. Each record gives: J gene, V gene, D gene, clone size, CDR3 protein, CDR3 DNA. A D gene is named only where the DNA matches it firmly. Clone size appears in some rows only: once, few, many, or a class for an expanded clone.

TRBJ1-2	TRBV7-2	TRBD1	few	CASSFGQGRGYTF	TGTGCCAGCAGCTTTGGACAGGGAAGAGGCTACACCTTC
TRBJ1-2	TRBV6-5	NA	few	CATSARMKNYGYTF	TGTGCCACCTCTGCAAGGATGAAAAACTATGGCTACACCTTC
TRBJ1-3	TRBV4-3	NA	few	CASSQERGNTIYF	TGCGCCAGCAGCCAAGAACGAGGAAACACCATATATTTT
TRBJ2-1	TRBV3-1	TRBD1	NA	CASSQGVTGFDEQFF	TGTGCCAGCAGCCAAGGGGTGACAGGGTTCGATGAGCAGTTCTTC
TRBJ2-1	TRBV12-3/TRBV12-4	NA	NA	CASSLGVVSNEQFF	TGTGCCAGCAGTTTAGGGGTAGTTAGCAATGAGCAGTTCTTC
TRBJ2-6	TRBV27	TRBD1	once	CASSATGGAGANVLTF	TGTGCCAGCAGTGCGACAGGGGGCGCTGGGGCCAACGTCCTGACTTTC
TRBJ2-3	TRBV4-3	NA	NA	CASSRRQATDTQYF	TGCGCCAGCAGCCGACGACAGGCCACAGATACGCAGTATTTT
TRBJ1-4	TRBV7-9	NA	NA	CASSLNMANEKLFF	TGTGCCAGCAGCTTAAATATGGCTAATGAAAAACTGTTTTTT
TRBJ2-3	TRBV6-1	NA	few	CASSEKGGTQYF	TGTGCCAGCAGTGAGAAGGGAGGTACGCAGTATTTT
TRBJ2-2	TRBV24-1	TRBD1	NA	CATSDPRQGGTGELFF	TGTGCCACCAGTGATCCCAGACAGGGGGGCACCGGGGAGCTGTTTTTT
TRBJ1-2	TRBV4-3	NA	few	CASSRGNTEGGYGYTF	TGCGCCAGCAGCCGAGGAAATACGGAGGGGGGGTATGGCTACACCTTC
TRBJ1-2	TRBV27	TRBD1	NA	CASSSGQGVFGYTF	TGTGCCAGCAGTTCCGGACAGGGGGTTTTTGGCTACACCTTC
TRBJ2-3	TRBV6-2/TRBV6-3	NA	NA	CASSYKADTQYF	TGTGCCAGCAGTTACAAGGCAGATACGCAGTATTTT
TRBJ1-5	TRBV12-3/TRBV12-4	NA	few	CASSPDISSNQPQHF	TGTGCCAGCAGCCCGGACATTTCAAGCAATCAGCCCCAGCATTTT
TRBJ1-1	TRBV12-3/TRBV12-4	TRBD1	NA	CASSLSLGRGRLSVTEAFF	TGTGCCAGCAGTTTATCTTTAGGCAGGGGGCGCCTATCGGTCACTGAAGCTTTCTTT
TRBJ2-2	TRBV29-1	NA	NA	CSVFSNTGELFF	TGCAGCGTTTTTAGTAACACCGGGGAGCTGTTTTTT
TRBJ2-3	TRBV29-1	TRBD1	NA	CSAEATGGTDTHF	TGCAGCGCCGAGGCGACAGGGGGCACAGATACGCATTTT
TRBJ1-2	TRBV7-2	NA	NA	CASSLRGTGGYTF	TGTGCCAGCAGCTTAAGAGGGACCGGAGGCTACACCTTC
TRBJ1-1	TRBV3-2	NA	NA	CASSQSPTGMNTEAFF	TGTGCCAGCAGCCAATCCCCGACAGGGATGAACACTGAAGCTTTCTTT
TRBJ2-7	TRBV11-2	NA	NA	CASSLDLLQGLEQYF	TGTGCCAGCAGCTTAGACCTTTTACAGGGCCTGGAGCAGTACTTC
TRBJ1-4	TRBV20-1	NA	NA	CSAKARVSTNEKLFF	TGCAGTGCCAAAGCCAGGGTCTCAACTAATGAAAAACTGTTTTTT
TRBJ1-6	TRBV4-1	NA	few	CASSHHGTAEDPLHF	TGCGCCAGCAGCCACCACGGGACCGCCGAAGACCCCCTCCACTTT
TRBJ1-6	TRBV12-3/TRBV12-4	NA	NA	CASSLRPTAYNSPLHF	TGTGCCAGCAGCTTAAGACCGACTGCCTATAATTCACCCCTCCACTTT
TRBJ1-1	TRBV2	TRBD1	NA	CASRPLWGQGNTEAFF	TGTGCCAGCAGACCCCTGTGGGGACAGGGCAACACTGAAGCTTTCTTT
TRBJ1-5	TRBV4-3	NA	few	CASSQGTGYSNQPQHF	TGCGCCAGCAGCCAAGGGACGGGGTATAGCAATCAGCCCCAGCATTTT
TRBJ1-2	TRBV12-3/TRBV12-4	NA	NA	CASSSRPGSYTF	TGTGCCAGCAGTTCCCGACCTGGAAGCTACACCTTC
TRBJ2-2	TRBV7-3	NA	NA	CASSSGSGTGELFF	TGTGCCAGCAGCTCGGGTTCGGGCACCGGGGAGCTGTTTTTT
TRBJ1-1	TRBV6-6	NA	NA	CASRQGTLGRPEAFF	TGTGCCAGCAGGCAAGGGACATTGGGTAGGCCTGAAGCTTTCTTT
TRBJ2-2	TRBV4-1	NA	NA	CASSPRGSPNTGELFF	TGCGCCAGCAGCCCTCGGGGGTCACCGAACACCGGGGAGCTGTTTTTT
TRBJ2-6	TRBV7-9	NA	few	CASSLSREGNVLTF	TGTGCCAGCAGCTTAAGCAGGGAAGGCAACGTCCTGACTTTC
TRBJ2-2	TRBV18	TRBD1	few	CASSRDRGSDTGELFF	TGTGCCAGCTCAAGAGACAGGGGGTCGGACACCGGGGAGCTGTTTTTT
TRBJ1-2	TRBV10-3	TRBD1	NA	CAITGGTASNYGYTF	TGTGCCATCACTGGCGGGACAGCTAGCAACTATGGCTACACCTTC
TRBJ1-2	TRBV20-1	TRBD1	few	CSARVRDRGPGGYTF	TGCAGTGCTAGAGTACGAGACAGGGGCCCAGGCGGCTACACCTTC
TRBJ1-2	TRBV6-2/TRBV6-3	NA	NA	CAIRALGQNYGYTF	TGTGCCATCCGAGCGCTAGGACAGAACTATGGCTACACCTTC
TRBJ1-3	TRBV5-5	NA	NA	CASSLGQFGNTIYF	TGTGCCAGCAGCTTGGGACAGTTTGGAAACACCATATATTTT
TRBJ1-1	TRBV20-1	NA	NA	CSASRTARGTEAFF	TGCAGTGCTAGTAGGACGGCCCGGGGCACTGAAGCTTTCTTT
TRBJ2-7	TRBV7-2	NA	NA	CASSRRLFAYEQYF	TGTGCCAGCAGCCGACGACTCTTTGCATACGAGCAGTACTTC
TRBJ2-4	TRBV7-2	NA	NA	CASSSGGQNIQYF	TGTGCCAGCAGCTCGGGGGGCCAAAACATTCAGTACTTC
TRBJ2-2	TRBV4-1	NA	few	CASSQGANTGELFF	TGCGCCAGCAGCCAGGGGGCGAACACCGGGGAGCTGTTTTTT
TRBJ1-2	TRBV20-1	NA	NA	CSARPGVTNGYTF	TGCAGTGCTAGACCAGGGGTGACGAATGGCTACACCTTC
TRBJ2-5	TRBV28	TRBD1	many	CASSRTGAIETQYF	TGTGCCAGCAGTCGTACAGGGGCAATAGAGACCCAGTACTTC
TRBJ1-6	TRBV5-4	TRBD1	NA	CASSQRGTGNPFTLHF	TGTGCCAGCAGTCAGCGGGGGACAGGGAACCCATTCACCCTCCACTTT
TRBJ2-7	TRBV18	TRBD1	NA	CATRGSSYEQYF	TGTGCCACCAGGGGGTCCTCCTACGAGCAGTACTTC
TRBJ2-7	TRBV28	NA	few	CASSSYSLEQYF	TGTGCCAGCAGTTCCTATAGCCTCGAGCAGTACTTC
TRBJ2-7	TRBV4-3	TRBD2	NA	CASSPGREYEQYF	TGCGCCAGCAGCCCCGGGAGGGAATACGAGCAGTACTTC
TRBJ2-7	TRBV5-1	NA	many	CASSFGGDEQYF	TGCGCCAGCAGCTTTGGGGGTGACGAGCAGTACTTC
TRBJ1-1	TRBV7-9	NA	few	CASSPDGRMTEAFF	TGTGCCAGCAGCCCGGATGGCAGGATGACTGAAGCTTTCTTT
TRBJ2-6	TRBV20-1	NA	NA	CSARGSLPGANVLTF	TGCAGTGCTAGGGGGAGCCTCCCTGGGGCCAACGTCCTGACTTTC
TRBJ1-1	TRBV11-2	TRBD1	NA	CASSQGVMRAFF	TGTGCCAGCAGCCAGGGGGTGATGCGTGCTTTCTTT
TRBJ2-6	TRBV29-1	NA	NA	CSVAMSGANVLTF	TGCAGCGTTGCCATGTCTGGGGCCAACGTCCTGACTTTC
TRBJ2-3	TRBV5-1	NA	many	CASSLGGVIADTQYF	TGCGCCAGCAGCTTGGGGGGGGTGATTGCAGATACGCAGTATTTT